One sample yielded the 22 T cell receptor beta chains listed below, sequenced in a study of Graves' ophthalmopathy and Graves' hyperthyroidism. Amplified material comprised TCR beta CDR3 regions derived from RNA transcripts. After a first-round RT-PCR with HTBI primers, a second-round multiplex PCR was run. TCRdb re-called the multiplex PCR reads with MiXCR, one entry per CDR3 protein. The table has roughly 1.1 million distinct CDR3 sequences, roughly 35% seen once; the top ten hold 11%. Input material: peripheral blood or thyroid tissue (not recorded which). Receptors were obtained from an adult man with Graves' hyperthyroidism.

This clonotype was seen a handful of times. For the CDR3, the DNA is TGTGCCTGGAGGACAGATTATAATTCACCCCTCCACTTT. Its protein product is CAWRTDYNSPLHF. V and J are TRBV30 and TRBJ1-6; D is perhaps TRBD1 (5 bases). The CDR3 loop spans 13 amino acids. CDR1 GTSNPN and CDR2 SVGIG come from the germline V gene (reference sequence). Trimming left V 3 bases short and J 4 bases short, with 7 bases between.

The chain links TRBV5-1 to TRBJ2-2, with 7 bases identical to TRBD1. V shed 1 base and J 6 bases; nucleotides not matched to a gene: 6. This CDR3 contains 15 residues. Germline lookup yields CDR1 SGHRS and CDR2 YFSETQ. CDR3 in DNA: TGCGCCAGCAGCTTGACAGGGGCGAGTGCCGGGGAGCTGTTTTTT. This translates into CASSLTGASAGELFF.

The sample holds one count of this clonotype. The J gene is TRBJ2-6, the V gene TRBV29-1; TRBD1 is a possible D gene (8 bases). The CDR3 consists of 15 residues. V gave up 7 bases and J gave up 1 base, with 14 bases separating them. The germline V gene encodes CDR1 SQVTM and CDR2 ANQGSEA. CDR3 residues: CSADRGGSGANVLTF. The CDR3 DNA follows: TGCAGCGCCGACAGGGGAGGGTCTGGGGCCAACGTCCTGACTTTC.

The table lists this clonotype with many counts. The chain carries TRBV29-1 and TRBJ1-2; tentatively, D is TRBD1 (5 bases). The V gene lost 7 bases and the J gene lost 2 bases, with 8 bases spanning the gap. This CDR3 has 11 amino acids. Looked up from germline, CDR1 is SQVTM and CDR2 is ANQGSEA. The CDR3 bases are TGCAGCGCGGCAGGGAACTATGGCTACACCTTC. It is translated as CSAAGNYGYTF.

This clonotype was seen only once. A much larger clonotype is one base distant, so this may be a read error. The CDR3 region has the DNA TGTACCAGCAGCTCCTACCCCTCCCAGTCACCCGAGCAGTACTTC. Encoded protein: CTSSSYPSQSPEQYF. The V gene is TRBV7-2, the J gene TRBJ2-7; no reliable D call. The CDR3 loop spans 15 amino acids. V was cut by 4 bases and J by 6 bases, with 19 bases left in between. CDR1 is SGHTA, CDR2 FQGNSA, per germline.

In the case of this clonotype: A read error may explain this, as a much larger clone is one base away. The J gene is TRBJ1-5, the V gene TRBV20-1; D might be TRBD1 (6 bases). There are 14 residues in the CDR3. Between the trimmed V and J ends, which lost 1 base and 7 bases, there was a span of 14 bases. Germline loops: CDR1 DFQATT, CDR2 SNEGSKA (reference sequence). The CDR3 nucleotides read TGCAGTGCTAGAGGGGGCAGGGGCTACCAGCCCCAGCATTTT. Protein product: CSARGGRGYQPQHF.

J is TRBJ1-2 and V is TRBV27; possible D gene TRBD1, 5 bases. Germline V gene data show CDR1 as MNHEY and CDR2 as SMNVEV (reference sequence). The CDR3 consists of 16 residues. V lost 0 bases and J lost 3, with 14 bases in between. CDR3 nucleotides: TGTGCCAGCAGTTTATCGATTAAGGGGATGGACTATGGCTACACCTTC. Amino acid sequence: CASSLSIKGMDYGYTF.

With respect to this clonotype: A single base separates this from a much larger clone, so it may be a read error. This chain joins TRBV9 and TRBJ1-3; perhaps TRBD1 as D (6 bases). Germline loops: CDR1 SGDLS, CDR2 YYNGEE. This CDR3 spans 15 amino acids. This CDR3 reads CASSLLQGSGDTIYF. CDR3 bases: TGTGCCAGCAGCTTATTACAGGGCTCTGGAGACACCATATATTTT. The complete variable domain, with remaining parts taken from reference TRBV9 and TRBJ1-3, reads DSGVTQTPKHLITATGQRVTLRCSPRSGDLSVYWYQQSLDQGLQFLIQYYNGEERAKGNILERFSAQQFPDLHSELNLSSLELGDSALYFCASSLLQGSGDTIYFGEGSWLTVV.

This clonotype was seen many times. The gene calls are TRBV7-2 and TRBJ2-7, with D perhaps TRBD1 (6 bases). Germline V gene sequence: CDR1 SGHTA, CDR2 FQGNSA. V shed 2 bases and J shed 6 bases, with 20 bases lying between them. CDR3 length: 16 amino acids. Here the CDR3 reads CASSLTPGAGALEQYF. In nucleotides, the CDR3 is TGTGCCAGCAGCTTAACTCCTGGGGCAGGGGCCCTCGAGCAGTACTTC.

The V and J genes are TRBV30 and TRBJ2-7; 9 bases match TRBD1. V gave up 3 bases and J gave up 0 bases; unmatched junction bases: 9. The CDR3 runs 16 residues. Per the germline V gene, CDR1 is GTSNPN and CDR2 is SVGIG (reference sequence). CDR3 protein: CAWRGYGTGTSYEQYF. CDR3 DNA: TGTGCCTGGAGGGGTTATGGGACAGGGACCTCCTACGAGCAGTACTTC. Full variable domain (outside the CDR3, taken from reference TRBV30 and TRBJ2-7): SQTIHQWPATLVQPVGSPLSLECTVEGTSNPNLYWYRQAAGRGLQLLFYSVGIGQISSEVPQNLSASRPQDRQFILSSKKLLLSDSGFYLCAWRGYGTGTSYEQYFGPGTRLTVT.

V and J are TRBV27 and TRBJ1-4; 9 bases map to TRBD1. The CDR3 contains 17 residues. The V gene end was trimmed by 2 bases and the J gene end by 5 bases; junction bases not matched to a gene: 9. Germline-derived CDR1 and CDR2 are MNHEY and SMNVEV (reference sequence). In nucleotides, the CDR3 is TGTGCCAGCAGTTTAGTTGTGACAGGGGGTGGAAATGAAAAACTGTTTTTT. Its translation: CASSLVVTGGGNEKLFF.

The DNA for the CDR3 is TGTGCCAGCAGCGCCCACGGGACCGGGTTGGGCGGGGAGCTGTTTTTT. Protein: CASSAHGTGLGGELFF. The chain employs TRBV9 and TRBJ2-2; D could derive from TRBD1 or TRBD2 (5 bases each). CDR1 and CDR2 from the germline V gene are SGDLS and YYNGEE. Trimming left V 3 bases short and J 7 bases short, with 19 bases between. The CDR3 length is 16 residues.

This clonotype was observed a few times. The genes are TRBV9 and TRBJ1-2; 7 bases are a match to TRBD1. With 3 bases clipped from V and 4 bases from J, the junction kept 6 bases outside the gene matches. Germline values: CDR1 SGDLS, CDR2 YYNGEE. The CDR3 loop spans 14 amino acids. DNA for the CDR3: TGTGCCAGCAGCGCATCGACAGGGACCTATGGCTACACCTTC. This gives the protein CASSASTGTYGYTF.

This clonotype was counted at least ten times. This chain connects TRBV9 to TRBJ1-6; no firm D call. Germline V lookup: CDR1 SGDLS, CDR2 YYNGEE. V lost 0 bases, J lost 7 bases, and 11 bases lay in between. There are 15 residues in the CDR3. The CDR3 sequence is CASSVDASSNSPLHF. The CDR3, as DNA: TGTGCCAGCAGCGTAGATGCGAGTTCCAATTCACCCCTCCACTTT.

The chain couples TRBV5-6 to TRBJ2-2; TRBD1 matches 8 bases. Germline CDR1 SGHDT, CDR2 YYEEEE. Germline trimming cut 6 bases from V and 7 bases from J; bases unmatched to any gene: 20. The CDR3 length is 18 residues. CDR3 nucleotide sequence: TGTGCCAGCACGGTTGCGGCGGGCAGGGGGCGCGTAGGCGGGGAGCTGTTTTTT. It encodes CASTVAAGRGRVGGELFF.

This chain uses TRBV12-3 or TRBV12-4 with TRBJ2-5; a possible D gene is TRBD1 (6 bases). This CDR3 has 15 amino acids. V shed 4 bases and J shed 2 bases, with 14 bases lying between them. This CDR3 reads CASSSSDSNQETQYF. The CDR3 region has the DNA TGTGCCAGCAGTTCCTCGGACAGCAATCAAGAGACCCAGTACTTC.

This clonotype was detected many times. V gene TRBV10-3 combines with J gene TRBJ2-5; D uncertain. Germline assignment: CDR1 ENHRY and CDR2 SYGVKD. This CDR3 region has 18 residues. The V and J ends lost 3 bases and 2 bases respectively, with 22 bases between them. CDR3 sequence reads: CAISDPLGPKASQETQYF. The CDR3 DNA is TGTGCCATCAGTGACCCCCTCGGACCGAAGGCTAGTCAAGAGACCCAGTACTTC.

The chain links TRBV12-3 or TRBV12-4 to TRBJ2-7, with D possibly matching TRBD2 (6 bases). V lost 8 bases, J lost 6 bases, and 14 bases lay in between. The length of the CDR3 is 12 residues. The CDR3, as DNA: TGTGCCAGCGGCCCGGAGGGTATCGAGCAGTACTTC. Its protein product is CASGPEGIEQYF.

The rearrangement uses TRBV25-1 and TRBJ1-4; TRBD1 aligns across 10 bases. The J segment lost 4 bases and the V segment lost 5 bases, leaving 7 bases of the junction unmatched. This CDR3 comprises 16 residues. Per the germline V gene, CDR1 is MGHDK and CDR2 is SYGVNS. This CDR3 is CASSSGQGSLNEKLFF. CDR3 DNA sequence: TGTGCCAGCAGTTCGGGACAGGGGTCTCTTAATGAAAAACTGTTTTTT.

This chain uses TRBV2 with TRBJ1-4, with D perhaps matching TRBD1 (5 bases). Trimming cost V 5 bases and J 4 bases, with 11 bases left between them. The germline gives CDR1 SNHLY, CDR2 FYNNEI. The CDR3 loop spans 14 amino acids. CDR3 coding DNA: TGTGCCAGCAGTTGGCGGGACCGTAATGAAAAACTGTTTTTT. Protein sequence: CASSWRDRNEKLFF.

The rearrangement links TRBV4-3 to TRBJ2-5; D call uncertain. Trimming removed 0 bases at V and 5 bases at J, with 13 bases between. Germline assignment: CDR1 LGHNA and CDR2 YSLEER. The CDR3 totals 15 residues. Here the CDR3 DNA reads TGCGCCAGCAGCCAAGATGGAGCCCTGGGGGAGACCCAGTACTTC. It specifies CASSQDGALGETQYF.

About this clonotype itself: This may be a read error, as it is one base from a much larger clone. CDR3 coding DNA: TGCGCCGGCAGCCAAGACAGGGCAGGAGACTATGGCTACACCTTC. Its translation is CAGSQDRAGDYGYTF. The chain employs TRBV7-8 and TRBJ1-2; 7 bases fit TRBD1. This CDR3 comprises 15 residues. Germline CDR1 and CDR2: SGHVS and FQNEAQ. The variable domain in full, with the rest retrieved from reference TRBV7-8 and TRBJ1-2, is GAGVSQSPRYKVAKRGQDVALRCDPISGHVSLFWYQQALGQGPEFLTYFQNEAQLDKSGLPSDRFFAERPEGSVSTLKIQRTQQEDSAVYLCAGSQDRAGDYGYTFGSGTRLTVV.